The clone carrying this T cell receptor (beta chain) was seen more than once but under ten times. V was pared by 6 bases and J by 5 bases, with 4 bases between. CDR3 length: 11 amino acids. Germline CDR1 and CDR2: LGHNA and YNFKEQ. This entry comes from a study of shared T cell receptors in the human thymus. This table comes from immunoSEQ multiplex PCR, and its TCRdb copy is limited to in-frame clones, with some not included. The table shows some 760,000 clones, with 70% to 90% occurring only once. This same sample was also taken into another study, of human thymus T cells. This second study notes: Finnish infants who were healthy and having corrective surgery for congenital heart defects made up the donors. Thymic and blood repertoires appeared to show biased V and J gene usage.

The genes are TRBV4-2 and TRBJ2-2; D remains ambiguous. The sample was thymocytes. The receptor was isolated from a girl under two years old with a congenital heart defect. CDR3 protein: CASRLTGELFF. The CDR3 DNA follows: TGTGCCAGCAGACTTACCGGGGAGCTGTTTTTT.